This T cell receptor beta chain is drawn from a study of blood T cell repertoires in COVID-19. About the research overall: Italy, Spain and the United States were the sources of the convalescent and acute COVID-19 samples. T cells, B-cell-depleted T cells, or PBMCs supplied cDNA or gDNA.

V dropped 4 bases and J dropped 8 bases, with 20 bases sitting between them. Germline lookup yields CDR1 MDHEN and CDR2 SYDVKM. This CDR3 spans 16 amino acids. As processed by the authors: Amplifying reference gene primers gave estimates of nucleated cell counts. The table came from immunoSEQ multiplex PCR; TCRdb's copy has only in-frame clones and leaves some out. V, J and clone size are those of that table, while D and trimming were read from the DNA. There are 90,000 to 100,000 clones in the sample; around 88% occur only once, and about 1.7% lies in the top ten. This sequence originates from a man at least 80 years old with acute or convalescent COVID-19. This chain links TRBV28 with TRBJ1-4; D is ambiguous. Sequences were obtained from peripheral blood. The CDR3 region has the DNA TGTGCCAGCAGTTCTTTGGGCAAGGACTCTAGGGAAAAACTGTTTTTT. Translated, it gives CASSSLGKDSREKLFF.